These T cell receptor beta chains were read from a single sample in a study of immune heterogeneity within non-small cell lung tumors. TCRdb re-called the multiplex PCR reads through MiXCR, storing one row per CDR3 protein. This sample has approximately 6,100 distinct CDR3 sequences, with more than 15% found just once. The specimen sequenced was lung tumor tissue. The receptors shown here come from a man aged 35-49 years with non-small cell lung cancer. CDR3s include the opening cysteine and the closing phenylalanine or tryptophan. The D gene is left open where the match is weak. For some rows the clone size is stated as once, few or many, or as a class when expanded; others skip it.

cdr3_aa cdr3_nt v_call d_call clone_size j_call
CASSIGQGDYGYTF TGTGCCAGCAGCATCGGACAGGGGGACTATGGCTACACCTTC TRBV5-6 TRBD1 medium-sized TRBJ1-2
CASLDRQQETQYF TGTGCCAGCCTGGACAGGCAACAAGAGACCCAGTACTTC TRBV18 TRBD1 many TRBJ2-5
CVSSALTRGNEQFF TGTGTCAGCAGCGCTCTGACTAGAGGCAATGAGCAGTTCTTC TRBV11-2 NA NA TRBJ2-1
CSAEEDRTTYEQYF TGCAGTGCCGAAGAGGACAGGACAACCTACGAGCAGTACTTC TRBV20-1 TRBD1 medium-sized TRBJ2-7
CASSLELAGNNEQFF TGTGCCAGCAGCTTAGAGTTAGCGGGGAACAATGAGCAGTTCTTC TRBV7-8 TRBD2 medium-sized TRBJ2-1
CASRRGVWSYEQYF TGTGCCAGCAGACGGGGAGTATGGTCCTACGAGCAGTACTTC TRBV2 NA medium-sized TRBJ2-7
CSARVPTSGRDEQFF TGCAGTGCTAGAGTCCCTACTAGCGGGAGGGATGAGCAGTTCTTC TRBV20-1 TRBD2 medium-sized TRBJ2-1
CATSDSGTSGRAPDTQYF TGTGCCACCAGTGACTCCGGGACTAGCGGGAGGGCCCCAGATACGCAGTATTTT TRBV24-1 TRBD2 few TRBJ2-3
CSVESSWYQPQHF TGCAGCGTTGAAAGTAGTTGGTACCAGCCCCAGCATTTT TRBV29-1 NA medium-sized TRBJ1-5
CASSYIFLDSNNYGYTF TGTGCCAGCAGCTACATTTTTCTGGACAGTAACAACTATGGCTACACCTTC TRBV5-6 NA many TRBJ1-2
CASSPPNRGRRETQYF TGTGCCAGCTCACCACCGAACAGGGGGCGCCGAGAGACCCAGTACTTC TRBV18 TRBD1 NA TRBJ2-5
CASSLGVLSYEQYF TGTGCCAGCAGCTTGGGAGTCTTGTCCTACGAGCAGTACTTC TRBV5-4 NA NA TRBJ2-7
CASSQNWAPIDEQFF TGTGCCAGCAGTCAAAATTGGGCCCCTATCGATGAGCAGTTCTTC TRBV6-4 NA medium-sized TRBJ2-1
CASRDRDDEYF TGTGCCAGCAGAGACCGGGACGACGAGTACTTC TRBV3-1 NA many TRBJ2-5
CASRSSGASSEQFF TGTGCCAGTAGATCTAGCGGCGCCTCCTCTGAGCAGTTCTTC TRBV19 TRBD2 medium-sized TRBJ2-1
CASSLGVDSVLDIQYF TGCGCCAGCAGCTTGGGGGTGGACTCAGTCCTTGACATTCAGTACTTC TRBV5-1 NA many TRBJ2-4